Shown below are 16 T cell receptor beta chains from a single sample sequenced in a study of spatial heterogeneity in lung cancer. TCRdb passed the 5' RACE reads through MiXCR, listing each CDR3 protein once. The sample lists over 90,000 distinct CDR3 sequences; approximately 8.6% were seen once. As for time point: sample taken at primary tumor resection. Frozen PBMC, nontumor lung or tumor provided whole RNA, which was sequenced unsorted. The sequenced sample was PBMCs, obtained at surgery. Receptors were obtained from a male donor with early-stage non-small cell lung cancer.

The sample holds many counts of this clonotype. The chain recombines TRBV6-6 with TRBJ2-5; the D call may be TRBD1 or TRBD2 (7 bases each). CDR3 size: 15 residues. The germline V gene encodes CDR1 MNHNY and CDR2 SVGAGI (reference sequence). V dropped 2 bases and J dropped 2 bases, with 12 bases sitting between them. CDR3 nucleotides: TGTGCCAGCAGTTACCGACAGGGAGGGCAAGAGACCCAGTACTTC. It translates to CASSYRQGGQETQYF.

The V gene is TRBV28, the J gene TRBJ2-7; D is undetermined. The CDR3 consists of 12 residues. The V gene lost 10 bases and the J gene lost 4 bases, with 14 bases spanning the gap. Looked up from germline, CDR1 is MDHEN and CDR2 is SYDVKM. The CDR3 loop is CATRGVAYEQYF. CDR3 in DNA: TGTGCCACCCGTGGGGTAGCTTACGAGCAGTACTTC.

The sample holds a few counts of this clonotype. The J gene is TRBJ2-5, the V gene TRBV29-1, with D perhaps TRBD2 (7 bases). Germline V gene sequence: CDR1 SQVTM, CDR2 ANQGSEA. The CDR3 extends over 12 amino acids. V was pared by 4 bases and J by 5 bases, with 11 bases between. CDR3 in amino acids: CSVAGGVETQYF. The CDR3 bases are TGCAGCGTTGCGGGGGGCGTGGAGACCCAGTACTTC.

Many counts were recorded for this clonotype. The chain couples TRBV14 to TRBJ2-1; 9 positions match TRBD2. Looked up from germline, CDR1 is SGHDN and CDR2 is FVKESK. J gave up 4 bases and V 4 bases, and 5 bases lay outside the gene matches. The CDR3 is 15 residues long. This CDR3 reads CASSRSGSPYNEQFF. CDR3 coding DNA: TGTGCCAGCAGCCGTAGCGGGAGCCCATACAATGAGCAGTTCTTC.

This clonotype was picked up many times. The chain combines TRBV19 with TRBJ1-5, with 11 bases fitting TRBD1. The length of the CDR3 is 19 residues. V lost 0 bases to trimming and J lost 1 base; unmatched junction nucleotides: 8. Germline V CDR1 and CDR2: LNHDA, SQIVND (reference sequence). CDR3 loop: CASSIDSGTGGGSNQPQHF. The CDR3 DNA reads TGTGCCAGTAGTATAGACTCCGGGACAGGGGGAGGAAGCAATCAGCCCCAGCATTTT.

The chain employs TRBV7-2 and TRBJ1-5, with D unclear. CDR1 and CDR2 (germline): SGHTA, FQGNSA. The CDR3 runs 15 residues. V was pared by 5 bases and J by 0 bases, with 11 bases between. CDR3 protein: CASSPASGSNQPQHF. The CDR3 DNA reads TGTGCCAGCAGCCCGGCGTCTGGTAGCAATCAGCCCCAGCATTTT.

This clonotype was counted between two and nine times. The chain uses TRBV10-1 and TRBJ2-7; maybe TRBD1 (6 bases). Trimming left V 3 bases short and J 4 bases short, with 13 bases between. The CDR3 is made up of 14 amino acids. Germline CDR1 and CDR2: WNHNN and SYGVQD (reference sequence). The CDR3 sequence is CASSEPGVPYEQYF. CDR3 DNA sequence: TGCGCCAGCAGTGAACCAGGGGTCCCTTACGAGCAGTACTTC.

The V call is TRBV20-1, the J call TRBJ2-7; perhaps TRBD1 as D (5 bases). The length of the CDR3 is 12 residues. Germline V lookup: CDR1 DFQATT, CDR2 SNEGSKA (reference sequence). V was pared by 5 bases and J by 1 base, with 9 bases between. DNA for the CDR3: TGCAGTGCTTCAGACAGATCCTACGAGCAGTACTTC. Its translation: CSASDRSYEQYF.

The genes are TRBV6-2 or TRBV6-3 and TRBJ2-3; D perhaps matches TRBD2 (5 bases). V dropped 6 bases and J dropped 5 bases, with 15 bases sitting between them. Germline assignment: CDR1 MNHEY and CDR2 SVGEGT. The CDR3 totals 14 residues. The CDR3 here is CASSRQRGGDTQYF. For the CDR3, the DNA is TGTGCCAGCAGCAGACAAAGAGGAGGAGATACGCAGTATTTT.

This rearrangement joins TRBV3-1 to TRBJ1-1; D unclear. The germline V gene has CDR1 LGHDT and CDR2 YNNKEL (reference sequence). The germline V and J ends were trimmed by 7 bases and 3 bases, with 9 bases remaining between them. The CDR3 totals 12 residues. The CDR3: CASTIGDTEAFF. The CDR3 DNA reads TGTGCCAGCACCATTGGGGACACTGAAGCTTTCTTT.

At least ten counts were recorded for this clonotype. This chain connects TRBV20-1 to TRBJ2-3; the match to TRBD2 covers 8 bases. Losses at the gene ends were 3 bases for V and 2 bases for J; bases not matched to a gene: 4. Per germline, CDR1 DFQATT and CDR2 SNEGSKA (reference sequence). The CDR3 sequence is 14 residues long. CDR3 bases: TGCAGTGCTAGCGGGAGGGCTCTCACAGATACGCAGTATTTT. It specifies CSASGRALTDTQYF.

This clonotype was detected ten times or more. The CDR3 sequence: CAPVGVNTEAFF. DNA of the CDR3: TGTGCGCCGGTGGGGGTGAACACTGAAGCTTTCTTT. The rearrangement uses TRBV21-1 and TRBJ1-1; the table calls TRBD1, which could not be checked here. TRBV21-1 is termed a pseudogene. There are 12 residues in the CDR3.

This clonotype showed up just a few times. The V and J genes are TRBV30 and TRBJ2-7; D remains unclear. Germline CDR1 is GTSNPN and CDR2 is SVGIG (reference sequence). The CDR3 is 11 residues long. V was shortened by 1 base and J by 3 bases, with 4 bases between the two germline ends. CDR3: CAWSADYEQYF. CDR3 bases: TGTGCCTGGAGTGCAGACTACGAGCAGTACTTC. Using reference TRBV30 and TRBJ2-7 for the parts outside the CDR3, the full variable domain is SQTIHQWPATLVQPVGSPLSLECTVEGTSNPNLYWYRQAAGRGLQLLFYSVGIGQISSEVPQNLSASRPQDRQFILSSKKLLLSDSGFYLCAWSADYEQYFGPGTRLTVT.

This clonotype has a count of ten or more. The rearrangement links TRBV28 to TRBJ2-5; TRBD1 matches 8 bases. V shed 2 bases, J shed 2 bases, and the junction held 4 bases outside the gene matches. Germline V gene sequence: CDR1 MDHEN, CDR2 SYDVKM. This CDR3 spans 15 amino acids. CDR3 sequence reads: CASSLPGQAQETQYF. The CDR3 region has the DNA TGTGCCAGCAGTTTACCGGGACAGGCGCAAGAGACCCAGTACTTC.

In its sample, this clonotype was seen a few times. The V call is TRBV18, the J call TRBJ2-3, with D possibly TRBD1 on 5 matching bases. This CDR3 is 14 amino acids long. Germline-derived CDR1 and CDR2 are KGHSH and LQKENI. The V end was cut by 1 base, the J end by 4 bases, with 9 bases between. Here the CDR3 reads CASSPHQGADTQYF. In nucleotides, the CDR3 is TGTGCCAGCTCACCACACCAAGGGGCAGATACGCAGTATTTT. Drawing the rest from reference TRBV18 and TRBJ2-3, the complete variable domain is NAGVMQNPRHLVRRRGQEARLRCSPMKGHSHVYWYRQLPEEGLKFMVYLQKENIIDESGMPKERFSAEFPKEGPSILRIQQVVRGDSAAYFCASSPHQGADTQYFGPGTRLTVL.

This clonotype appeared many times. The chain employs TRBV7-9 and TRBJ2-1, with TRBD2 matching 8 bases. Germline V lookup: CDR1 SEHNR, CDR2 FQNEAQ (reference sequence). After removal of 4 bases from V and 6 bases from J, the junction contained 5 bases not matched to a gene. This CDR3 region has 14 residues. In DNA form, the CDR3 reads TGTGCCAGCAGCTCAGCCGGGACTAGCAATGAGCAGTTCTTC. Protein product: CASSSAGTSNEQFF.